The 21 T cell receptor beta chains below come from one sample, sequenced in a study of blood T cells in healthy people across ages. A second PCR, run for about 7 to 11 cycles, used a sample-barcoded 5' primer plus a J-beta primer mix. Each CDR3 protein is one row after TCRdb ran MiXCR on the 5' RACE reads. Among some 780,000 distinct CDR3 sequences, around 50% were seen once, and the ten largest hold roughly 25%. The material sequenced was blood. These receptors originate from a man between 40 and 49 years old in good health.

The chain is built from TRBV28 and TRBJ2-5; TRBD2 matches at 8 bases. The length of the CDR3 is 17 residues. V trimming: 1 base; J trimming: 2 bases; junction bases outside the gene matches: 9. Per germline, CDR1 MDHEN and CDR2 SYDVKM. CDR3 in amino acids: CASSLLLAAVKQETQYF. The CDR3 DNA reads as TGTGCCAGCAGTTTATTACTAGCGGCCGTTAAGCAAGAGACCCAGTACTTC.

The V and J genes are TRBV10-3 and TRBJ2-1, with 8 bases fitting TRBD2. CDR1 is ENHRY and CDR2 is SYGVKD in the germline V gene. This CDR3 contains 16 residues. Trimming took 3 bases from V and 8 from J; bases not matched to a gene: 12. The CDR3 here is CAISEHGRAKYDEQFF. CDR3 coding DNA: TGTGCCATCAGTGAACACGGGAGGGCTAAGTACGATGAGCAGTTCTTC.

The chain links TRBV25-1 to TRBJ2-5; D may be TRBD1 (6 bases). The CDR3 loop spans 13 amino acids. V lost 3 bases, J lost 7 bases, and 12 bases lay in between. In germline, CDR1 is MGHDK, CDR2 SYGVNS. CDR3 sequence reads: CASSEDSVRTQYF. The CDR3, as DNA: TGTGCCAGCAGTGAGGACAGCGTAAGGACCCAGTACTTC.

The chain couples TRBV12-3 or TRBV12-4 to TRBJ1-2; 8 nucleotides agree with TRBD1. Trimming cost V 5 bases and J 6 bases; bases outside gene matches: 5. There are 13 residues in the CDR3. DNA of the CDR3: TGTGCCAGCAGTCGGGACAGGCGAGATGGCTACACCTTC. Its translation: CASSRDRRDGYTF.

The CDR3 DNA reads TGTGCCAGCAGGATTAGCGGGAGCAGGTCCTACAATGAGCAGTTCTTC. Translation gives CASRISGSRSYNEQFF. The V call is TRBV27, the J call TRBJ2-1; 9 bases are a match to TRBD2. The CDR3 runs to 16 residues. Germline-derived CDR1 and CDR2 are MNHEY and SMNVEV (reference sequence). Unmatched junction bases numbered 7, after V lost 6 bases and J lost 1 base.

This clonotype was seen at least ten times. V and J are TRBV12-3 or TRBV12-4 and TRBJ2-5; D call uncertain. This CDR3 is built from 13 residues. V lost 3 bases, J lost 5 bases, and 10 bases lay in between. CDR3 nucleotide sequence: TGTGCCAGCAGTTTGGTTTGGGCCGAGACCCAGTACTTC. Translated, it gives CASSLVWAETQYF.

The chain recombines TRBV20-1 with TRBJ2-5, with 11 bases that match TRBD2. The V gene end was trimmed by 6 bases and the J gene end by 1 base; junction bases not matched to a gene: 4. Germline loops: CDR1 DFQATT, CDR2 SNEGSKA (reference sequence). The length of the CDR3 is 14 residues. CDR3 in DNA: TGCAGTGCCAGACTAGCGGGGACCCAAGAGACCCAGTACTTC. It is translated as CSARLAGTQETQYF.

The gene calls are TRBV7-2 and TRBJ2-5; D not resolved. Germline V gene data show CDR1 as SGHTA and CDR2 as FQGNSA. CDR3 size: 14 residues. Trimming removed 3 bases from V and 4 bases from J, with 12 bases in between. This chain's CDR3 is CASSFGLALETQYF. As DNA, the CDR3 is TGTGCCAGCAGCTTTGGGTTGGCTTTAGAGACCCAGTACTTC.

The J gene is TRBJ1-2, the V gene TRBV7-8; D might be TRBD1 (5 bases). Germline V lookup: CDR1 SGHVS, CDR2 FQNEAQ. V lost 9 bases and J 3 bases, leaving 23 bases between the germline ends. This CDR3 contains 16 residues. The CDR3 DNA reads as TGTGCCAGTACGGTAACAACGAGGGGAGCGGACTATGGCTACACCTTC. Protein sequence: CASTVTTRGADYGYTF.

This clonotype was found a few times. The chain uses TRBV5-1 and TRBJ2-7; no definite D call. In germline, CDR1 is SGHRS, CDR2 YFSETQ. CDR3 length: 15 residues. The V end was cut by 4 bases, the J end by 1 base, with 15 bases between. The CDR3 loop is CASSPLPNLSYEQYF. CDR3 bases: TGCGCCAGCAGCCCCCTTCCCAACCTTTCCTACGAGCAGTACTTC.

On this clonotype itself: The junction and the germline gene differ at one end; a read error may be behind it. V usage is TRBV6-2 or TRBV6-3 and J usage is TRBJ2-6; D possibly corresponds to TRBD2 (5 bases). This CDR3 has 16 residues. CDR1 and CDR2 (germline): MNHEY, SVGEGT. The CDR3 loop reads CAGSYSRGSGANVLTF. The CDR3 DNA reads as TGTGCCGGCAGTTACTCTCGGGGCTCTGGGGCCAACGTCCTGACTTTC.

The chain joins TRBV25-1 to TRBJ2-1; D may be TRBD1 or TRBD2 (5 bases each). The CDR3 runs to 18 residues. CDR1 is MGHDK and CDR2 is SYGVNS in the germline V gene. The V end lost 4 bases, the J end lost 2 bases, and 21 bases lay between the germline ends. In DNA form, the CDR3 reads TGTGCCAGCAGTGGACGACCAGGGCATGCGGGCCCCTACAATGAGCAGTTCTTC. Encoded protein: CASSGRPGHAGPYNEQFF.

This clonotype was seen only a few times. The rearrangement uses TRBV29-1 and TRBJ2-1; 12 bases match TRBD2. The J segment lost 12 bases and the V segment lost 4 bases, leaving 13 bases of the junction unmatched. The CDR3 runs 15 residues. CDR1 is SQVTM, CDR2 ANQGSEA, per germline. CDR3 region: CSVGSEASGRAGQFF. DNA of the CDR3: TGCAGCGTTGGGTCGGAAGCTAGCGGGAGGGCCGGGCAGTTCTTC.

This clonotype has more than one count but fewer than ten. The CDR3 here is CASTPAWSYEQYF. CDR3 DNA sequence: TGTGCCAGCACCCCGGCGTGGTCCTACGAGCAGTACTTC. The rearrangement uses TRBV11-3 and TRBJ2-7; D remains ambiguous. The CDR3 has 13 amino acids. Trimming cost V 7 bases and J 1 base, with 11 bases left between them. The germline gives CDR1 SGHNT, CDR2 YENEEA.

The chain is built from TRBV6-2 or TRBV6-3 and TRBJ2-4; D not resolved. CDR3 length: 12 residues. The germline CDR1 and CDR2 sequences are MNHEY and SVGEGT. The V end lost 1 base, the J end lost 8 bases, and 6 bases lay between the germline ends. In DNA form, the CDR3 reads TGTGCCAGCAGTTACTTGTCGGACATTCAGTACTTC. Protein: CASSYLSDIQYF.

This clonotype was picked up a small number of times. The chain couples TRBV7-2 to TRBJ2-1, with D perhaps given as TRBD1 or TRBD2 (5 bases each). The V end was cut by 4 bases, the J end by 7 bases, with 5 bases between. The CDR3 covers 11 residues. Per the germline V gene, CDR1 is SGHTA and CDR2 is FQGNSA. The CDR3 DNA follows: TGTGCCAGCAGCTGGGGGAATGAGCAGTTCTTC. It specifies CASSWGNEQFF. Full variable domain (remainder filled in from reference TRBV7-2 and TRBJ2-1): GAGVSQSPSNKVTEKGKDVELRCDPISGHTALYWYRQSLGQGLEFLIYFQGNSAPDKSGLPSDRFSAERTGGSVSTLTIQRTQQEDSAVYLCASSWGNEQFFGPGTRLTVL.

The V gene is TRBV12-3 or TRBV12-4, the J gene TRBJ2-2; 7 positions agree with TRBD1. Trimming took 6 bases from V and 6 from J; bases not matched to a gene: 10. The CDR3 runs 15 residues. The CDR3 DNA reads TGTGCCAGCAGAGAGACAGGGTTTTTAGCCGGGGAGCTGTTTTTT. It yields the protein CASRETGFLAGELFF.

The chain combines TRBV28 with TRBJ2-1; 8 bases agree with TRBD2. Looked up from germline, CDR1 is MDHEN and CDR2 is SYDVKM. Unmatched junction bases numbered 10, after V lost 4 bases and J lost 2 bases. The CDR3 runs to 17 residues. As DNA, the CDR3 is TGTGCCAGCAGTTCCCCCGAAAACGGGGGGGCCTACAATGAGCAGTTCTTC. It yields the protein CASSSPENGGAYNEQFF.

This clonotype was found a few times. This chain connects TRBV5-1 to TRBJ2-1; D could derive from TRBD1 or TRBD2 (5 bases each). This CDR3 is 14 amino acids long. V gave up 0 bases and J gave up 5 bases, with 9 bases separating them. From germline, CDR1 is SGHRS and CDR2 YFSETQ. The CDR3 protein is CASSLEQEDNEQFF. The CDR3, as DNA: TGCGCCAGCAGCTTGGAACAGGAGGACAATGAGCAGTTCTTC. Drawing the rest from reference TRBV5-1 and TRBJ2-1, the complete variable domain is KAGVTQTPRYLIKTRGQQVTLSCSPISGHRSVSWYQQTPGQGLQFLFEYFSETQRNKGNFPGRFSGRQFSNSRSEMNVSTLELGDSALYLCASSLEQEDNEQFFGPGTRLTVL.

This clonotype was recorded once. CDR3 protein: CASSDSQGGHYNEQFF. The CDR3 bases are TGTGCCAGCAGTGACTCTCAGGGTGGTCACTACAATGAGCAGTTCTTC. The chain uses TRBV6-4 and TRBJ2-1; tentatively, D is TRBD1 (5 bases). The CDR3 is 16 amino acids. Germline V gene data show CDR1 as MRHNA and CDR2 as SNTAGT. V lost 0 bases, J lost 3 bases, and 12 bases lay in between.

In DNA, the CDR3 is TGCAGTGCTAGGAAGCAAAGGCTAGTCACTGAAGCTTTCTTT. Translation: CSARKQRLVTEAFF. The chain uses TRBV20-1 and TRBJ1-1; no clear D gene. The CDR3 loop spans 14 amino acids. The germline CDR1 and CDR2 sequences are DFQATT and SNEGSKA (reference sequence). The V end lost 3 bases, the J end lost 4 bases, and 15 bases lay between the germline ends.